A single sample gave rise to the 5 T cell receptor beta chains below, sequenced in a study of lymphopenia after photon versus proton radiotherapy. The table came from immunoSEQ multiplex PCR; TCRdb's copy has only in-frame clones and leaves some out. Among some 30,000 clones, 85% to 90% were seen once, and the ten largest hold about 7%. The specimen comprised peripheral blood, sampled from a patient treated with photon-based radiotherapy. These receptors originate from a woman aged 45-65 years with pancreatic cancer.

CDR3 nucleotide sequence: TGTGCCAGCAGCTTGATGGGGTTCAATCAGCCCCAGCATTTT. This sequence encodes CASSLMGFNQPQHF. This chain uses TRBV5-5 with TRBJ1-5; the D is unclear. The CDR3 is made up of 14 amino acids. V was trimmed by 1 base and J by 3 bases, leaving 8 bases between them. Germline CDR1 is SGHKS and CDR2 is YYEKEE (reference sequence).

The CDR3 DNA sequence: TGTGCCAGTAGTTCCTCGGACAGAATTTCTCCCGTAATGAACACTGAAGCTTTCTTT. Amino acids: CASSSSDRISPVMNTEAFF. The chain is built from TRBV19 and TRBJ1-1; tentative D call: TRBD1 (6 bases). CDR3 length: 19 amino acids. Germline CDR1 and CDR2: LNHDA and SQIVND (reference sequence). V dropped 5 bases and J dropped 0 bases, with 25 bases sitting between them. Full variable domain (missing parts from reference TRBV19 and TRBJ1-1): DGGITQSPKYLFRKEGQNVTLSCEQNLNHDAMYWYRQDPGQGLRLIYYSQIVNDFQKGDIAEGYSVSREKKESFPLTVTSAQKNPTAFYLCASSSSDRISPVMNTEAFFGQGTRLTVV.

This chain links TRBV19 with TRBJ1-1; no definite D call. Germline V gene data show CDR1 as LNHDA and CDR2 as SQIVND (reference sequence). Trimming removed 8 bases from V and 1 base from J, with 14 bases in between. The CDR3 spans 14 residues. CDR3 in DNA: TGTGCCAGTGGGATGGGTGGAAGGAACACTGAAGCTTTCTTT. Its translation: CASGMGGRNTEAFF.

This chain connects TRBV7-2 to TRBJ2-3, with a weak D call TRBD2 (5 bases). Trimming pared 1 base from V and 5 bases from J, leaving 10 bases between. The CDR3 is 14 amino acids. Per germline, CDR1 SGHTA and CDR2 FQGNSA. CDR3: CASSLVAGRDTQYF. In DNA form, the CDR3 reads TGTGCCAGCAGCTTAGTTGCGGGTAGAGATACGCAGTATTTT.

The chain has TRBV4-3 and TRBJ2-5; D is ambiguous. Per the germline V gene, CDR1 is LGHNA and CDR2 is YSLEER. This CDR3 contains 17 residues. V lost 2 bases, J lost 4 bases, and 20 bases lay in between. The CDR3 here is CASSQRPPGSARETQYF. DNA for the CDR3: TGCGCCAGCAGCCAAAGACCACCCGGGTCGGCCAGAGAGACCCAGTACTTC.